This TCR beta chain was identified during a study of blood T cells in healthy people across ages. V was trimmed by 1 base and J by 2 bases, leaving 9 bases between them. The CDR3 runs 15 residues. Germline V CDR1 and CDR2: SGHTA, FQGNSA. This clonotype occurred a few times. Each sample yielded at least 7 million isolated PBMCs. Primed by a sample-barcoded 5' primer and a J-beta primer mix, a second PCR proceeded for roughly 7 to 11 cycles. One entry per CDR3 protein, called by TCRdb with MiXCR from the 5' RACE reads. The table shows hundreds of thousands of distinct CDR3 sequences, with less than 60% occurring only once.

The sequencing input was blood. The chain recombines TRBV7-2 with TRBJ2-1, with a weak D call TRBD2 (6 bases). This receptor was obtained from an elderly man in good health. Here the CDR3 DNA reads TGTGCCAGCAGCTTAGAGGGAGGCGCCTACAATGAGCAGTTCTTC. Translated, it gives CASSLEGGAYNEQFF.